This T cell receptor (beta chain) was sequenced for a study of T cell repertoires in cytomegalovirus infection. Germline values: CDR1 SGHTA, CDR2 FQGNSA. V was cut by 1 base and J by 3 bases, with 9 bases left in between. CDR3 length equals 14 residues. TCRdb passed the reads through MiXCR, listing each CDR3 protein once. The sample contains under 150,000 distinct CDR3 sequences, 20% to 30% of which appear only once. This clonotype was observed a few times. Its target is not known. The sequence was collected from a human donor in good health (CMV status not recorded). Some clones in this sample may be carry-over from other donors' samples. The V gene is TRBV7-2, the J gene TRBJ1-2; D call uncertain. Sequences were obtained from PBMCs, sequenced either directly or after in vitro stimulation (not recorded which). The DNA for the CDR3 is TGTGCCAGCAGCTTAGGGTCGTTAGACTATGGCTACACCTTC. As protein: CASSLGSLDYGYTF.